This T cell receptor (beta chain) stems from a study of blood T cell repertoires in COVID-19. V lost 2 bases and J 5 bases, leaving 14 bases between the germline ends. This CDR3 has 15 amino acids. Germline-derived CDR1 and CDR2 are SGDLS and YYNGEE. Original data processing: Quantification of nucleated cells was approximated via reference gene primer amplification. Only in-frame clones appear in the TCRdb table, and some are missing; sequencing was by immunoSEQ multiplex PCR. That table is the source of V, J and clone size, and D and trimming were worked out from the DNA. The profile covers more than 200,000 clones, with more than 70% appearing a single time and 2% to 2.5% taken by the ten largest.

V usage is TRBV9 and J usage is TRBJ2-1; D possibly corresponds to TRBD2 (5 bases). The material sequenced was peripheral blood. The clonotype originates from a woman in her 40s who had recovered from COVID-19. CDR3 nucleotide sequence: TGTGCCAGCAGCGTCCAAACTAGTATACACAATGAGCAGTTCTTC. The encoded protein is CASSVQTSIHNEQFF.